Shown below are 29 T cell receptor beta chains from a single sample sequenced in a study of early T cells in non-severe SARS-CoV-2 infection. TCRdb re-called the 5' RACE reads through MiXCR, storing one row per CDR3 protein. Of roughly 83,000 distinct CDR3 sequences listed, approximately 12% are singletons. Sequences were derived from whole blood, sampled at baseline. These TCRs come from an adult who was a healthcare worker with PCR-confirmed SARS-CoV-2 infection or an uninfected control (not recorded which).

This clonotype was detected once. The chain employs TRBV2 and TRBJ2-3; 7 bases align to TRBD2. Germline V CDR1 and CDR2: SNHLY, FYNNEI. The CDR3 consists of 16 residues. The trim removed 3 bases at V and 3 bases at J, leaving 9 bases unmatched. The CDR3 region has the DNA TGTGCCAGCAGTGATATAAGGTCCGGGGGGACAGATACGCAGTATTTT. This translates into CASSDIRSGGTDTQYF.

This clonotype was seen more than once but under ten times. The chain employs TRBV6-5 and TRBJ1-4; D perhaps matches TRBD1 (5 bases). V lost 7 bases and J 10 bases, leaving 16 bases between the germline ends. Germline V gene lookup returns CDR1 MNHEY and CDR2 SVGAGI. This CDR3 has 13 residues. CDR3 in amino acids: CASKTEGRGKLFF. CDR3 nucleotide sequence: TGTGCCAGCAAGACAGAAGGGCGGGGAAAACTGTTTTTT.

Ten or more counts support this clonotype. The chain couples TRBV7-9 to TRBJ2-3, with D possibly being TRBD2 (5 bases). There are 14 residues in the CDR3. Germline V gives CDR1 SEHNR, CDR2 FQNEAQ (reference sequence). Trimming took off 4 bases at V and 9 bases at J, with 17 bases between the two ends. The DNA for the CDR3 is TGTGCCAGCAGCTACCGGGAAGGAGCAATAACGCAGTATTTT. This sequence encodes CASSYREGAITQYF.

The chain recombines TRBV5-1 with TRBJ2-1, with TRBD2 matching over 7 bases. Germline V gives CDR1 SGHRS, CDR2 YFSETQ. J gave up 7 bases and V 2 bases, and 9 bases lay outside the gene matches. The CDR3 has 15 amino acids. The CDR3 here is CASSLSGEKWNEQFF. CDR3 in DNA: TGCGCCAGCAGCTTAAGCGGGGAGAAGTGGAATGAGCAGTTCTTC.

V gene TRBV7-2 combines with J gene TRBJ1-2; D unresolved. CDR1 SGHTA and CDR2 FQGNSA come from the germline V gene. V was pared by 3 bases and J by 7 bases, with 15 bases between. The length of the CDR3 is 14 residues. DNA of the CDR3: TGTGCCAGCAGCTTCGATGTGGGGTGGAGTGGCTACACCTTC. Encoded protein: CASSFDVGWSGYTF.

This clonotype was recorded a few times. J is TRBJ2-1 and V is TRBV11-1; D is undetermined. V lost 2 bases and J 4 bases, leaving 6 bases between the germline ends. CDR1 and CDR2 from the germline V gene are SGHAT and FQDESV (reference sequence). This CDR3 has 13 amino acids. CDR3 nucleotide sequence: TGTGCCAGCAGCTTACTGCGGTACAATGAGCAGTTCTTC. Residues: CASSLLRYNEQFF.

In its sample, this clonotype was seen a few times. The V gene is TRBV7-8, the J gene TRBJ2-2, with D uncertain. The germline V and J ends were trimmed by 10 bases and 1 base, with 10 bases remaining between them. CDR3 length: 13 residues. CDR1 is SGHVS and CDR2 is FQNEAQ in the germline V gene. The DNA of the CDR3 is TGTGCCATACAAAATAAGAACACCGGGGAGCTGTTTTTT. Encoded protein: CAIQNKNTGELFF.

This rearrangement joins TRBV10-3 to TRBJ2-1, with 11 bases lining up with TRBD2. Germline CDR1 and CDR2: ENHRY and SYGVKD. V trimming: 10 bases; J trimming: 6 bases; junction bases outside the gene matches: 8. This CDR3 comprises 14 residues. CDR3 amino acids: CATRGLAGVNEQFF. The CDR3 bases are TGTGCCACTAGAGGACTAGCGGGCGTCAATGAGCAGTTCTTC.

V usage is TRBV12-3 or TRBV12-4 and J usage is TRBJ2-5, with D perhaps TRBD1 or TRBD2 (6 bases each). The CDR3 runs 14 residues. V lost 6 bases to trimming and J lost 5 bases, with 16 bases between them. DNA of the CDR3: TGTGCCAGCAGGTTTTCGGGGGCAGGGGAGACCCAGTACTTC. Its translation is CASRFSGAGETQYF.

This clonotype has a handful of counts. The CDR3, as DNA: TGTGCCAGCAGCCAAGTTCAGGGGAACACTGAAGCTTTCTTT. Encoded protein: CASSQVQGNTEAFF. V gene TRBV3-1 combines with J gene TRBJ1-1; tentative D call: TRBD1 (5 bases). Germline V gene data show CDR1 as LGHDT and CDR2 as YNNKEL (reference sequence). There are 14 residues in the CDR3. V lost 1 base and J 1 base, leaving 7 bases between the germline ends.

This clonotype came up many times. The chain uses TRBV4-2 and TRBJ2-3; D may be TRBD2 (5 bases). This CDR3 has 15 amino acids. Germline V gene sequence: CDR1 LGHNA, CDR2 YNFKEQ. Trimming left V 1 base short and J 5 bases short, with 13 bases between. CDR3 nucleotides: TGTGCCAGCAGCCAAGGAGCCGGGGTCGAAGATACGCAGTATTTT. It yields the protein CASSQGAGVEDTQYF.

This clonotype was observed a handful of times. V usage is TRBV19 and J usage is TRBJ2-3, with D maybe TRBD1 (6 bases). Per the germline V gene, CDR1 is LNHDA and CDR2 is SQIVND (reference sequence). The CDR3 sequence is 15 residues long. Between the trimmed V and J ends, which lost 9 bases and 0 bases, there was a span of 16 bases. CDR3 in DNA: TGTGCCAGCAGCAGGACAGCCTGGAGCACAGATACGCAGTATTTT. Protein product: CASSRTAWSTDTQYF. Complete variable domain (other parts from reference TRBV19 and TRBJ2-3): DGGITQSPKYLFRKEGQNVTLSCEQNLNHDAMYWYRQDPGQGLRLIYYSQIVNDFQKGDIAEGYSVSREKKESFPLTVTSAQKNPTAFYLCASSRTAWSTDTQYFGPGTRLTVL.

This chain links TRBV2 with TRBJ2-2, with 7 bases that match TRBD1. The CDR3 runs to 16 residues. Trimming removed 5 bases from V and 0 bases from J; junction bases left unmatched: 6. Germline assignment: CDR1 SNHLY and CDR2 FYNNEI. CDR3 nucleotide sequence: TGTGCCAGCAGTTCCCAGGGGACAGCGAACACCGGGGAGCTGTTTTTT. As protein: CASSSQGTANTGELFF.

The chain combines TRBV5-1 with TRBJ1-2; D is ambiguous. V gave up 4 bases and J gave up 3 bases, with 13 bases separating them. The CDR3 contains 14 residues. Per the germline V gene, CDR1 is SGHRS and CDR2 is YFSETQ. The CDR3 loop reads CASSPDDGYYGYTF. The CDR3 DNA reads as TGCGCCAGCAGCCCGGACGACGGCTACTATGGCTACACCTTC.

This clonotype was counted between two and nine times. The chain joins TRBV5-4 to TRBJ2-2; D is unresolved. Germline values: CDR1 SGHNT, CDR2 YYREEE (reference sequence). The germline V and J ends were trimmed by 2 bases and 5 bases, with 7 bases remaining between them. The length of the CDR3 is 13 residues. The CDR3 sequence is CASSFHGTGELFF. As DNA, the CDR3 is TGTGCCAGCAGCTTTCATGGAACCGGGGAGCTGTTTTTT.

The chain has TRBV30 and TRBJ2-2, with D perhaps matching TRBD2 (6 bases). The CDR3 consists of 16 residues. Germline CDR1 and CDR2: GTSNPN and SVGIG (reference sequence). Trimming removed 4 bases from V and 4 bases from J, with 19 bases in between. The CDR3 nucleotides read TGTGCCTGGAAGGAACCCCCCAGCGGGTTCACCGGGGAGCTGTTTTTT. It yields the protein CAWKEPPSGFTGELFF.

Concerning this clonotype: This may be a read error: a much more frequent sequence differs by one nucleotide. The chain is built from TRBV2 and TRBJ2-7; TRBD1 aligns across 7 bases. This CDR3 spans 14 amino acids. Germline loops: CDR1 SNHLY, CDR2 FYNNEI. For the CDR3, the DNA is TGTGCCAGCAACGACAGGGACGTTTCCTACGAGCGGTACTTC. It codes for CASNDRDVSYERYF.

The table lists this clonotype with a few counts. The genes are TRBV7-3 and TRBJ2-2; the D gene is possibly TRBD1 (6 bases). Trimming took 2 bases from V and 5 from J, leaving 9 bases between them. CDR1 is SGHTA and CDR2 is FQGTGA in the germline V gene. CDR3 length: 14 residues. The CDR3 nucleotides read TGTGCCAGCAGCTTATACCAGGGGACCGGGGAGCTGTTTTTT. Its translation: CASSLYQGTGELFF.

The chain uses TRBV5-1 and TRBJ1-6; no definite D call. Germline CDR1 reads SGHRS; CDR2 reads YFSETQ. V lost 3 bases, J lost 10 bases, and 14 bases lay in between. This CDR3 is built from 14 residues. In nucleotides, the CDR3 is TGCGCCAGCAGCTCGGACGGGGATGGGTCACCCCTCCACTTT. It codes for CASSSDGDGSPLHF.

The chain links TRBV11-3 to TRBJ2-2; the match to TRBD2 covers 7 bases. Germline V gives CDR1 SGHNT, CDR2 YENEEA. The length of the CDR3 is 15 residues. Trimming took 3 bases from V and 4 from J; bases not matched to a gene: 5. The CDR3 reads CASSLREGTTGELFF. CDR3 bases: TGTGCCAGCAGCTTGAGGGAGGGGACCACCGGGGAGCTGTTTTTT.

This clonotype was seen more than once but under ten times. One junction end disagrees with the germline gene, perhaps due to a read error. The chain links TRBV3-1 to TRBJ2-7; 12 positions agree with TRBD2. CDR1 is LGHDT, CDR2 YNNKEL, per germline (reference sequence). The CDR3 is 12 amino acids. CDR3 DNA: TGTGCCAGCAGCCAAGGAGGGACTAGCGGGCAATTC. Amino acids: CASSQGGTSGQF.

This clonotype was observed many times. V gene TRBV11-2 combines with J gene TRBJ1-3; no clear D gene. CDR1 and CDR2 (germline): SGHAT, FQNNGV. V lost 0 bases to trimming and J lost 2 bases, with 11 bases between them. The CDR3 runs 16 residues. The CDR3 sequence: CASSLDHWLTGNTIYF. The CDR3 bases are TGTGCCAGCAGCTTAGATCATTGGCTAACTGGAAACACCATATATTTT.

This clonotype was observed a few times. The chain combines TRBV19 with TRBJ2-7, with TRBD2 as a possible D gene (5 bases). Trimming left V 5 bases short and J 3 bases short, with 20 bases between. Germline V gene data show CDR1 as LNHDA and CDR2 as SQIVND (reference sequence). CDR3 length equals 16 residues. DNA for the CDR3: TGTGCCAGTAGTCCTGGACTCACCCTACCTTACTACGAGCAGTACTTC. Protein: CASSPGLTLPYYEQYF.

This clonotype occurred many times. The chain couples TRBV4-2 to TRBJ1-1; a possible D gene is TRBD1 (5 bases). This CDR3 is 14 amino acids long. Germline assignment: CDR1 LGHNA and CDR2 YNFKEQ. V was clipped by 2 bases and J by 1 base, with 8 bases between them. The CDR3 DNA sequence: TGTGCCAGCAGCCAATCTGACAGGAACACTGAAGCTTTCTTT. Protein: CASSQSDRNTEAFF.

This clonotype was detected a few times. This chain uses TRBV6-1 with TRBJ1-1, with D perhaps TRBD1 (6 bases). Germline values: CDR1 MNHNS, CDR2 SASEGT. V was cut by 1 base and J by 10 bases, with 13 bases left in between. The CDR3 has 13 amino acids. The CDR3 loop is CASSEEKLGGAFF. CDR3 sequence (DNA): TGTGCCAGCAGTGAAGAAAAGTTAGGGGGAGCTTTCTTT.

V gene TRBV5-5 combines with J gene TRBJ2-3; D ambiguous. The CDR3 has 14 residues. Trimming pared 3 bases from V and 4 bases from J, leaving 12 bases between. Looked up from germline, CDR1 is SGHKS and CDR2 is YYEKEE (reference sequence). The CDR3 DNA reads as TGTGCCAGCAGCTCCCTAGTTGGGGCAGATACGCAGTATTTT. This encodes CASSSLVGADTQYF. Full variable domain (remainder filled in from reference TRBV5-5 and TRBJ2-3): DAGVTQSPTHLIKTRGQQVTLRCSPISGHKSVSWYQQVLGQGPQFIFQYYEKEERGRGNFPDRFSARQFPNYSSELNVNALLLGDSALYLCASSSLVGADTQYFGPGTRLTVL.

This sequence joins TRBV21-1 and TRBJ2-7; the table gives TRBD1 as D, unverified against the DNA. TRBV21-1 is shown as a pseudogene. The CDR3 runs to 15 residues. DNA for the CDR3: TGTGCCAGCAGCAAAGACGGGCCTGTCTCCTACGAGCAGTACTTC. Amino acids: CASSKDGPVSYEQYF.

This clonotype was found a few times. The chain carries TRBV30 and TRBJ2-2; D perhaps matches TRBD2 (6 bases). Trimming stripped 1 base from V and 0 bases from J, with 12 bases between. This CDR3 has 16 residues. The germline gives CDR1 GTSNPN, CDR2 SVGIG (reference sequence). As DNA, the CDR3 is TGTGCCTGGAGTGAAGGAGGGGCTACGAACACCGGGGAGCTGTTTTTT. Residues: CAWSEGGATNTGELFF.

The sample holds many counts of this clonotype. This chain uses TRBV29-1 with TRBJ2-3; TRBD1 matches 9 bases. Losses at the gene ends were 4 bases for V and 4 bases for J; bases not matched to a gene: 6. From germline, CDR1 is SQVTM and CDR2 ANQGSEA. This CDR3 has 14 residues. The DNA of the CDR3 is TGCAGCGTTGGCGGGACAGGGTTCTCAGATACGCAGTATTTT. Protein sequence: CSVGGTGFSDTQYF.